This TCR beta chain was sequenced in a study of T cell changes during pregnancy in multiple sclerosis. Profiling relied on immunoSEQ multiplex PCR, and the TCRdb table lists in-frame clones only, not all of them. The sample comprises some 40,000 clones, about 89% of which are singletons, and roughly 0.57% rests with the top ten. V lost 0 bases, J lost 3 bases, and 8 bases lay in between. Germline V CDR1 and CDR2: SGHTS, YDEGEE. The CDR3 contains 14 residues. This TCR was sampled from a female donor with multiple sclerosis, enrolled in a pregnancy study. The material sequenced was CD4+ T cells from peripheral blood mononuclear cells, taken in the first trimester of pregnancy. This rearrangement joins TRBV5-8 to TRBJ2-3, with a tentative D call TRBD1 (6 bases). The CDR3: CASSLDRATDTQYF. Written as DNA, the CDR3 is TGTGCCAGCAGCTTGGACAGGGCGACAGATACGCAGTATTTT.